A selection of T cell receptor beta chains follows, all from one sample in a study of T cells after yellow fever vaccination. TCRdb used MiXCR to reprocess the 5' RACE reads, holding one entry per CDR3 protein. Among 150,000 to 200,000 distinct CDR3 sequences listed, around 9% were seen once. Here the sequenced sample was CD8+ T cells sorted from PBMCs, taken 45 days after the yellow fever booster vaccination. The receptors stem from a man younger than 35 who received the YFV17D yellow fever vaccine. The CDR3 runs from the conserved cysteine through the conserved F or W. A D gene is named only where the DNA matches it firmly. Part of the rows lack a size; the others show once, few, many or a class for expanded clones.

clone_size: few
v_call: TRBV5-1
d_call: TRBD2
j_call: TRBJ2-1
cdr3_aa: CASSLARRGSYNEQFF
cdr3_nt: TGCGCCAGCAGCTTGGCTCGGCGGGGGTCTTACAATGAGCAGTTCTTC

clone_size: -
v_call: TRBV7-3
d_call: -
j_call: TRBJ2-3
cdr3_aa: CASSLNQGKSHTDTQYF
cdr3_nt: TGTGCCAGCAGCCTGAATCAGGGAAAAAGTCACACAGATACGCAGTATTTT

clone_size: few
v_call: TRBV4-3
d_call: TRBD2
j_call: TRBJ2-5
cdr3_aa: CASSQEVVPSGGETQYF
cdr3_nt: TGCGCCAGCAGCCAAGAAGTAGTCCCAAGCGGGGGAGAGACCCAGTACTTC

clone_size: -
v_call: TRBV12-5
d_call: -
j_call: TRBJ1-1
cdr3_aa: CASGLVLKVPTEAFF
cdr3_nt: TGTGCTAGTGGTTTGGTACTTAAGGTTCCGACTGAAGCTTTCTTT

clone_size: few
v_call: TRBV21-1
d_call: -
j_call: TRBJ1-1
cdr3_aa: CASPQGELTEAFF
cdr3_nt: TGTGCCAGCCCACAGGGGGAATTGACTGAAGCTTTCTTT

clone_size: -
v_call: TRBV12-3/TRBV12-4
d_call: TRBD1
j_call: TRBJ2-4
cdr3_aa: CASTRTGYSKNIQYF
cdr3_nt: TGTGCCAGCACTCGGACAGGGTACAGCAAAAACATTCAGTACTTC

clone_size: -
v_call: TRBV21-1
d_call: -
j_call: TRBJ2-3
cdr3_aa: CASSPPAGINPTDTQYF
cdr3_nt: TGTGCCAGCAGCCCCCCTGCCGGGATAAATCCCACAGATACGCAGTATTTT

clone_size: few
v_call: TRBV20-1
d_call: -
j_call: TRBJ2-1
cdr3_aa: CSAQQGNEQFF
cdr3_nt: TGCAGTGCCCAACAGGGCAATGAGCAGTTCTTC

clone_size: few
v_call: TRBV4-3
d_call: -
j_call: TRBJ2-1
cdr3_aa: CASSQENRDNEQFF
cdr3_nt: TGCGCCAGCAGCCAAGAGAACAGAGACAATGAGCAGTTCTTC

clone_size: many
v_call: TRBV12-3/TRBV12-4
d_call: TRBD1
j_call: TRBJ2-1
cdr3_aa: CASSQGASEQFF
cdr3_nt: TGTGCCAGCAGCCAGGGGGCAAGTGAGCAGTTCTTC

clone_size: few
v_call: TRBV25-1
d_call: TRBD1
j_call: TRBJ2-7
cdr3_aa: CASSPHGTGHEQYF
cdr3_nt: TGTGCCAGCAGTCCCCACGGGACAGGGCACGAGCAGTACTTC

clone_size: many
v_call: TRBV6-6
d_call: TRBD2
j_call: TRBJ2-1
cdr3_aa: CASSPLAGHYNEQFF
cdr3_nt: TGTGCCAGCAGCCCTCTAGCGGGGCACTACAATGAGCAGTTCTTC

clone_size: -
v_call: TRBV4-1
d_call: -
j_call: TRBJ2-3
cdr3_aa: CASSQTGWTDTQYF
cdr3_nt: TGCGCCAGCAGTCAAACAGGGTGGACAGATACGCAGTATTTT

clone_size: -
v_call: TRBV12-5
d_call: -
j_call: TRBJ2-7
cdr3_aa: CASGLRGQSYEQYF
cdr3_nt: TGTGCTAGTGGTTTGCGTGGGCAGTCCTACGAGCAGTACTTC

clone_size: -
v_call: TRBV4-1
d_call: -
j_call: TRBJ1-6
cdr3_aa: CASSQAGGVSSYNSPLHF
cdr3_nt: TGCGCCAGCAGCCAAGCCGGAGGGGTGAGCTCCTATAATTCACCCCTCCACTTT

clone_size: many
v_call: TRBV7-3
d_call: -
j_call: TRBJ2-1
cdr3_aa: CASSSHLGLWDEQFF
cdr3_nt: TGTGCCAGCAGCTCCCACTTAGGATTGTGGGATGAGCAGTTCTTC

clone_size: few
v_call: TRBV4-2
d_call: -
j_call: TRBJ2-2
cdr3_aa: CASSQEAVTNTGELFF
cdr3_nt: TGTGCCAGCAGCCAAGAGGCAGTCACGAACACCGGGGAGCTGTTTTTT

clone_size: -
v_call: TRBV6-5
d_call: -
j_call: TRBJ2-1
cdr3_aa: CASGDGYYNEQFF
cdr3_nt: TGTGCCAGCGGGGACGGCTACTACAATGAGCAGTTCTTC

clone_size: -
v_call: TRBV2
d_call: -
j_call: TRBJ2-3
cdr3_aa: CASSGQRDTSTDTQYF
cdr3_nt: TGTGCCAGCAGTGGTCAGCGGGACACTAGCACAGATACGCAGTATTTT

clone_size: many
v_call: TRBV3-1
d_call: -
j_call: TRBJ2-5
cdr3_aa: CASSQDSGLKETQYF
cdr3_nt: TGTGCCAGCAGCCAAGACTCCGGGCTGAAAGAGACCCAGTACTTC

clone_size: few
v_call: TRBV5-6
d_call: -
j_call: TRBJ1-1
cdr3_aa: CASSPWGDTEAFF
cdr3_nt: TGTGCCAGCAGCCCGTGGGGGGACACTGAAGCTTTCTTT

clone_size: few
v_call: TRBV11-2
d_call: TRBD2
j_call: TRBJ2-3
cdr3_aa: CASSTGTSSFTDTQYF
cdr3_nt: TGTGCCAGCAGCACCGGGACTAGTAGTTTTACAGATACGCAGTATTTT